This section outlines one TCR beta chain sequence together with its context. Antigen: not known. In the PCR, 60 Vbeta and 13 Jbeta primers were used. Assay: immunoSEQ multiplex PCR; the TCRdb copy retains only in-frame clones and omits some. In the table there are roughly 200,000 clones, over 70% of which are singletons. These data come from a study of cytomegalovirus exposure and HLA in healthy donors. Samples came from healthy bone marrow donors. Broader study findings: Most TCR sequences proved rare, with some public TCRs found in many donors. Most of the TCR beta V segments (in an earlier analysis) were productive either about 87% or about 30% of the time.

The CDR3 length is 12 residues. The germline V gene has CDR1 MGHDK and CDR2 SYGVNS. The germline V and J ends were trimmed by 1 base and 13 bases, with 10 bases remaining between them. What was sequenced was PBMCs. This TCR was sampled from a man aged 35 to 55 in good health and CMV-seronegative. This sequence joins TRBV25-1 and TRBJ1-4; D is uncertain. CDR3 loop: CASSESGRSLFF. The CDR3 DNA reads TGTGCCAGCAGTGAATCAGGCCGATCACTGTTTTTT.